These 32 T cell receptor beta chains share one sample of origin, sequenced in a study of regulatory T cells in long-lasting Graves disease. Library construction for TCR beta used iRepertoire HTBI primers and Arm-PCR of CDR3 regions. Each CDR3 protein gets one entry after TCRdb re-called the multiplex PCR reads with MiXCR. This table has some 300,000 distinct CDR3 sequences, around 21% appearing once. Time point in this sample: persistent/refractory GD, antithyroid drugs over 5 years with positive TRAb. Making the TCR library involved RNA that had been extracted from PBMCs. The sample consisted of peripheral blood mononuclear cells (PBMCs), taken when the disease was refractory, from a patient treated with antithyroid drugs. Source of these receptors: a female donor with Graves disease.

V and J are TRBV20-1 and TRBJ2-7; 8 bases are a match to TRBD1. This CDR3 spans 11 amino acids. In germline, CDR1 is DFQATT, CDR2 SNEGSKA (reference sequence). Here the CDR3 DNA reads TGCAGCGCCGACAGGGGCTACGAGCAGTACTTC. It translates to CSADRGYEQYF.

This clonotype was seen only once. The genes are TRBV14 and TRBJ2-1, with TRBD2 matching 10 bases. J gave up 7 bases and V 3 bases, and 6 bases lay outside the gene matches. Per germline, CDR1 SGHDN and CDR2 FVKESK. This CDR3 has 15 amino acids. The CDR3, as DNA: TGTGCCAGCAGCCACCTAGCGGGAGCTGGAAATGAGCAGTTCTTC. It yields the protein CASSHLAGAGNEQFF.

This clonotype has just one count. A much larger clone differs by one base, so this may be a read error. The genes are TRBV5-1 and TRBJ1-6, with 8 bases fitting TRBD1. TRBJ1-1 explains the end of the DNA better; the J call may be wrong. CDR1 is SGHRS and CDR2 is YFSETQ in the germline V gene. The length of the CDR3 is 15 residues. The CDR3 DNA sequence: TGCGCCAGCAGCTTGCAGGGGGCTACGGACACTGGAGCTTTCTTT. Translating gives CASSLQGATDTGAFF.

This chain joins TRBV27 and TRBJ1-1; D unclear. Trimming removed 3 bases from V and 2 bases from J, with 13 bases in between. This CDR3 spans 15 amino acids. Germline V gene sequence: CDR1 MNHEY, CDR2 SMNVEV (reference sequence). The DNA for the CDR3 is TGTGCCAGCAGTTTTGGCGGACCTTCTAACACTGAAGCTTTCTTT. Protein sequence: CASSFGGPSNTEAFF.

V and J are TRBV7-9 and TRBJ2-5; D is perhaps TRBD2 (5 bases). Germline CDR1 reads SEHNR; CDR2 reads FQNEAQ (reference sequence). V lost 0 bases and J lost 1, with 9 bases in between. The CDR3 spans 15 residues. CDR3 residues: CASSLAQDSQETQYF. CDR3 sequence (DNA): TGTGCCAGCAGCTTAGCGCAGGACTCCCAAGAGACCCAGTACTTC.

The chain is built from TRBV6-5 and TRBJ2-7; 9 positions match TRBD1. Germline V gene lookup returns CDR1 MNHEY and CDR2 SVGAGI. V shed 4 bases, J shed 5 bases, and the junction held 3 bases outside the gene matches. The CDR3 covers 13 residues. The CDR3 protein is CASSFNRGHEQYF. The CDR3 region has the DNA TGTGCCAGCAGTTTTAACAGGGGGCACGAGCAGTACTTC.

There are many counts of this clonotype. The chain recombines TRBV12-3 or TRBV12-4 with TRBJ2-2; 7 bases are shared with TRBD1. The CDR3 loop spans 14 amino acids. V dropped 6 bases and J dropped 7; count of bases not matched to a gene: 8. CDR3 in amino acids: CASRYLTGFGELFF. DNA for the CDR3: TGTGCCAGCAGATATTTGACAGGGTTCGGGGAGCTGTTTTTT.

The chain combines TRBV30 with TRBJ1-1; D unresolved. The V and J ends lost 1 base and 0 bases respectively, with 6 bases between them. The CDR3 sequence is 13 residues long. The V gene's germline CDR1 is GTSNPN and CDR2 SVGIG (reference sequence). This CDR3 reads CAWSGNVNTEAFF. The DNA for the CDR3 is TGTGCCTGGAGTGGAAACGTGAACACTGAAGCTTTCTTT.

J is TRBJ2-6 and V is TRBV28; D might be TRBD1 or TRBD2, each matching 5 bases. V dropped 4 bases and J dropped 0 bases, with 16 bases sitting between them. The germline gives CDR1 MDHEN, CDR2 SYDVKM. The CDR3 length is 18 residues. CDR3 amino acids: CASSSSAGARSGANVLTF. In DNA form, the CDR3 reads TGTGCCAGCAGTTCATCCGCCGGGGCTCGCTCTGGGGCCAACGTCCTGACTTTC.

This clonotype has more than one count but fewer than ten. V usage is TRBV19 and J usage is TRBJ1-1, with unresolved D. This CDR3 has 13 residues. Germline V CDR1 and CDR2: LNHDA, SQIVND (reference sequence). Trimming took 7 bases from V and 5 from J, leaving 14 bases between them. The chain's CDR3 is CASTVGRDTEAFF. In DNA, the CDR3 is TGTGCCAGTACCGTCGGCAGAGATACTGAAGCTTTCTTT.

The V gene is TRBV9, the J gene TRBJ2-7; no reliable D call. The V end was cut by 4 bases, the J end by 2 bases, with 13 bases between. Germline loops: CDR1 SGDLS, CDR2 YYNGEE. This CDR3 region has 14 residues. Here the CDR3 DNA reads TGTGCCAGCAGCCCTGGAGCGTCAGCCTACGAGCAGTACTTC. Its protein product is CASSPGASAYEQYF.

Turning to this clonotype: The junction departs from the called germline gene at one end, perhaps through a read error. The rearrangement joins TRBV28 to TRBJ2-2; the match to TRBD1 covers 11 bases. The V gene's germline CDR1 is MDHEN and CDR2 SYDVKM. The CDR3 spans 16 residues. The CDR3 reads CASSSPGTGGTGELVF. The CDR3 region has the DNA TGTGCCAGCAGTTCCCCCGGGACAGGGGGGACCGGGGAGCTGGTTTTT.

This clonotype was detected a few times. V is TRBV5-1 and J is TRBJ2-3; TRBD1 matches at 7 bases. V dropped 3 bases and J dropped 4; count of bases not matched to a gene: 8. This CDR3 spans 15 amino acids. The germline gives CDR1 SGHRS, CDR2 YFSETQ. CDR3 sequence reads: CASSSQGSVPDTQYF. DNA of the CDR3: TGCGCCAGCAGCTCACAGGGGTCCGTCCCAGATACGCAGTATTTT.

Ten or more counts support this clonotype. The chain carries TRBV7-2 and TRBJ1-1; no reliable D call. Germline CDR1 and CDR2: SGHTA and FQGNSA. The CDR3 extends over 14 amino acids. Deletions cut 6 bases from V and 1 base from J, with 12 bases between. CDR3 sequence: CASSLVGQNTEAFF. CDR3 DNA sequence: TGTGCCAGCAGTTTGGTTGGGCAGAACACTGAAGCTTTCTTT.

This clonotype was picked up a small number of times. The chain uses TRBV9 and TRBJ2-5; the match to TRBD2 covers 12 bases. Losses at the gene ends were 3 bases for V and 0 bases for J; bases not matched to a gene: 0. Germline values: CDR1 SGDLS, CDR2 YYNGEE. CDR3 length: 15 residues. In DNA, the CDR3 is TGTGCCAGCAGCGCTAGCGGGAGGGACCAAGAGACCCAGTACTTC. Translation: CASSASGRDQETQYF.

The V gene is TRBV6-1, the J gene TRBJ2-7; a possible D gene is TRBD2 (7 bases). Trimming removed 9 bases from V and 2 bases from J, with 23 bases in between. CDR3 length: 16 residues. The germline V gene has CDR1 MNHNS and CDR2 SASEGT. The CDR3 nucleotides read TGTGCCAGTACTCCCCGAGGGGGGGTGGAAACCTACGAGCAGTACTTC. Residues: CASTPRGGVETYEQYF.

Here the CDR3 reads CSAPGRGTNTEAFF. The CDR3 DNA is TGCAGTGCCCCCGGGCGGGGGACGAACACTGAAGCTTTCTTT. This chain joins TRBV20-1 and TRBJ1-1, with a weak D call TRBD1 (5 bases). Trimming took off 6 bases at V and 1 base at J, with 15 bases between the two ends. Germline CDR1 is DFQATT and CDR2 is SNEGSKA (reference sequence). The CDR3 spans 14 residues.

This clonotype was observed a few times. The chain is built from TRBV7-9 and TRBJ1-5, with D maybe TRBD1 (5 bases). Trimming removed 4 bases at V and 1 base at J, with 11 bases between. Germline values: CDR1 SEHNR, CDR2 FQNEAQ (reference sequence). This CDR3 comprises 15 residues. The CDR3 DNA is TGTGCCAGCAGCTCAGGATGGACAAGCAATCAGCCCCAGCATTTT. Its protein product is CASSSGWTSNQPQHF. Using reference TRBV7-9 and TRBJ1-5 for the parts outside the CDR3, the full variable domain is DTGVSQNPRHKITKRGQNVTFRCDPISEHNRLYWYRQTLGQGPEFLTYFQNEAQLEKSRLLSDRFSAERPKGSFSTLEIQRTEQGDSAMYLCASSSGWTSNQPQHFGDGTRLSIL.

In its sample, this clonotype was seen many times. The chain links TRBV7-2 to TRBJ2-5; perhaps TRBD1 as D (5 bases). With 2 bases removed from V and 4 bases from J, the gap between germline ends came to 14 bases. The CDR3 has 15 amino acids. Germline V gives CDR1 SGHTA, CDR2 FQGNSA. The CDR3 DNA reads TGTGCCAGCAGCTTAACCGACAGAACTCGAGAGACCCAGTACTTC. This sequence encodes CASSLTDRTRETQYF.

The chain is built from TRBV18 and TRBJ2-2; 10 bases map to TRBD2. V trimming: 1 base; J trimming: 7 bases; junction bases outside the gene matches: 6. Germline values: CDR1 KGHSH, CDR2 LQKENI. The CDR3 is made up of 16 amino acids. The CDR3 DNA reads TGTGCCAGCTCACCACTACTAGCGGGAAATGTCGGGGAGCTGTTTTTT. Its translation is CASSPLLAGNVGELFF. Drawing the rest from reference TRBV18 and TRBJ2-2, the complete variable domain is NAGVMQNPRHLVRRRGQEARLRCSPMKGHSHVYWYRQLPEEGLKFMVYLQKENIIDESGMPKERFSAEFPKEGPSILRIQQVVRGDSAAYFCASSPLLAGNVGELFFGEGSRLTVL.

The CDR3 nucleotides read TGTGCCACCCGGGGGCTTTTTGACATTCAGTACTTC. Its protein product is CATRGLFDIQYF. This chain joins TRBV6-1 and TRBJ2-4; tentatively, D is TRBD1 or TRBD2 (6 bases each). V gave up 10 bases and J gave up 8 bases, with 15 bases separating them. This CDR3 comprises 12 residues. Germline V gene data show CDR1 as MNHNS and CDR2 as SASEGT.

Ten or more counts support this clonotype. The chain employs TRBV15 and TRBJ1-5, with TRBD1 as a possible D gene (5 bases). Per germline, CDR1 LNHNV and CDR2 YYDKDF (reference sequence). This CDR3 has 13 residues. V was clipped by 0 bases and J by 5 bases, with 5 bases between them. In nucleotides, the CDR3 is TGTGCCACCAGCAGAGACAGGGATCAGCCCCAGCATTTT. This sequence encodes CATSRDRDQPQHF.

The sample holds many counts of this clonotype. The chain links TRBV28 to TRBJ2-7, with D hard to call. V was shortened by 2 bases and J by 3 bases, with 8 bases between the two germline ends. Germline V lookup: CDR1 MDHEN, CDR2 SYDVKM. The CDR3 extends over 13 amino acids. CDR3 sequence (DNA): TGTGCCAGCAGTTTAGGTAGTATCTACGAGCAGTACTTC. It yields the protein CASSLGSIYEQYF.

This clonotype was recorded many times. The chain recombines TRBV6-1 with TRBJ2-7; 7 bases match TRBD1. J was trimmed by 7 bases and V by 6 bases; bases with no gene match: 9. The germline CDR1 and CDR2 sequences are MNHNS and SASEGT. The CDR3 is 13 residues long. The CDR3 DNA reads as TGTGCCAGCAGCTGGGACAGCCTGGGGGAGCAGTACTTC. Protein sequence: CASSWDSLGEQYF.

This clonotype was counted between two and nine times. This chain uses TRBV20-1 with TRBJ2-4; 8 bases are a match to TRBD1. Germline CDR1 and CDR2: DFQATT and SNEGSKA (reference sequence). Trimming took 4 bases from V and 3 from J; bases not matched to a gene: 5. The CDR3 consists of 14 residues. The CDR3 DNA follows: TGCAGTGCTAATGGACAGGGAGGCAAAAACATTCAGTACTTC. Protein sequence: CSANGQGGKNIQYF.

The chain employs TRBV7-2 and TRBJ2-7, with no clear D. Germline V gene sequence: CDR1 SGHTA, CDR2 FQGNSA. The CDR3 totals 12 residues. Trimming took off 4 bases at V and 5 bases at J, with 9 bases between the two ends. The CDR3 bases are TGTGCCAGCAGCTCGGATCTCGACGAGCAGTACTTC. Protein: CASSSDLDEQYF.

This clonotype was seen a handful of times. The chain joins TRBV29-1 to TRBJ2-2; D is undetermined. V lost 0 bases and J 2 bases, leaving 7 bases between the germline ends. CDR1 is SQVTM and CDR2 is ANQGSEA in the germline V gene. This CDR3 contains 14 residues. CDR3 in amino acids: CSVEETRNTGELFF. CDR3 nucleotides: TGCAGCGTTGAAGAGACACGAAACACCGGGGAGCTGTTTTTT.

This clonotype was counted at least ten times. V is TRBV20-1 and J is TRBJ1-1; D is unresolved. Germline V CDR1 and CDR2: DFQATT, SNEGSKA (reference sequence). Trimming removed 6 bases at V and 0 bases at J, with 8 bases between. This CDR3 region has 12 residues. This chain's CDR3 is CSATTLNTEAFF. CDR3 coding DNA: TGCAGTGCAACAACACTGAACACTGAAGCTTTCTTT.

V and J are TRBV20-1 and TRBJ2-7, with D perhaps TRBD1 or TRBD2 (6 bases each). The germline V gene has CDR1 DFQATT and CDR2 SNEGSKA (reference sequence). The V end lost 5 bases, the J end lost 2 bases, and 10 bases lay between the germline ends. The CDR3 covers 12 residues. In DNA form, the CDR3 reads TGCAGTGCTGGGGGGCCGCCCTACGAGCAGTACTTC. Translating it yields CSAGGPPYEQYF.

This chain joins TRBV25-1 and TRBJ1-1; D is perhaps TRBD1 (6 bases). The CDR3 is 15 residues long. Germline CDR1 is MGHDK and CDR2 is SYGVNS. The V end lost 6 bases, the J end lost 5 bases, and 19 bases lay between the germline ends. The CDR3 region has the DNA TGTGCCAGCAGGGAGGAGCGGGGGGCATGGACTGAAGCTTTCTTT. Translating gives CASREERGAWTEAFF.

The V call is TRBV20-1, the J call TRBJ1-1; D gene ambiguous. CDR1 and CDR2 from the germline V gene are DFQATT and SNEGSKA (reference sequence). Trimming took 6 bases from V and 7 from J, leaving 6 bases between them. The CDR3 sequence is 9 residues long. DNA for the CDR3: TGCAGTGCCTCTCTTGAAGCTTTCTTT. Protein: CSASLEAFF.

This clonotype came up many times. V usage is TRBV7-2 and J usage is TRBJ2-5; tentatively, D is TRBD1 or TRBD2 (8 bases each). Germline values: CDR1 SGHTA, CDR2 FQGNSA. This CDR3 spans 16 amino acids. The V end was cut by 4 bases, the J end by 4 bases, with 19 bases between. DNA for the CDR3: TGTGCCAGCAGCTCCGGACTAGCAGGGGGCCCAGAGACCCAGTACTTC. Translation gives CASSSGLAGGPETQYF. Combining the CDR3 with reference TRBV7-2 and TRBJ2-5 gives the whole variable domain GAGVSQSPSNKVTEKGKDVELRCDPISGHTALYWYRQSLGQGLEFLIYFQGNSAPDKSGLPSDRFSAERTGGSVSTLTIQRTQQEDSAVYLCASSSGLAGGPETQYFGPGTRLLVL.